Listed below are T cell receptor beta chains from one sample, sequenced in a study of regulatory T cells in long-lasting Graves disease. From the multiplex PCR reads, TCRdb called clonotypes with MiXCR, one entry per CDR3 protein. Seen here are 200,000 to 300,000 distinct CDR3 sequences, 20% observed once, and the top ten hold approximately 15%. The sequenced sample was peripheral blood mononuclear cells (PBMCs), obtained at new diagnosis, from a patient treated with antithyroid drugs. These receptors all come from a female donor with Graves disease. CDR3s include the opening cysteine and the closing phenylalanine or tryptophan. The order of the fields is V gene, clone size, J gene, D gene, CDR3 length, CDR3 DNA, CDR3 protein. The D gene is left open where the match is weak. Not all rows give a size; the values are once, few, many and, for expanded clones, a class.

>TRBV20-1|.|TRBJ1-1|.|14
TGCAGTGCTAGAGCCCGGCGGGCGAACACTGAAGCTTTCTTT
CSARARRANTEAFF
>TRBV7-2|.|TRBJ2-1|TRBD2|21
TGTGCCAGCAGCTTAGCCCTACTAGCGGGAGGGCTACAGGGCCTCTACAATGAGCAGTTCTTC
CASSLALLAGGLQGLYNEQFF
>TRBV5-1|many|TRBJ1-4|.|16
TGCGCCAGCAGCTCCTCTAGGGGCACAACTAATGAAAAACTGTTTTTT
CASSSSRGTTNEKLFF
>TRBV2|many|TRBJ2-3|.|16
TGTGCCAGCAGTGGCGCGCCCGGCACCGCGGCAGATACGCAGTATTTT
CASSGAPGTAADTQYF
>TRBV24-1|.|TRBJ2-1|.|13
TGTGCCACCAGTGATTTGTACGAAAATGAGCAGTTCTTC
CATSDLYENEQFF
>TRBV3-1|.|TRBJ2-7|TRBD1|16
TGTGCCAGCAGCCAACCGGACCAGGGGGCCTCCTACGAGCAGTACTTC
CASSQPDQGASYEQYF
>TRBV6-5|few|TRBJ1-6|TRBD1|15
TGTGCCAGCAGTTTACAGGGGGCTTTCAATTCACCCCTCCACTTT
CASSLQGAFNSPLHF
>TRBV18|few|TRBJ2-2|.|16
TGTGCCAGCTCACCGGAACGAGGAGGGTTCACCGGGGAGCTGTTTTTT
CASSPERGGFTGELFF
>TRBV28|.|TRBJ2-7|TRBD2|15
TGTGCCAGCAGTCAAGGACTAGCGGACTCCTACGAGCAGTACTTC
CASSQGLADSYEQYF
>TRBV2|many|TRBJ1-5|.|14
TGTGCCAGCAGTGAGGGCCGAGGAAATCAGCCCCAGCATTTT
CASSEGRGNQPQHF
>TRBV5-6|many|TRBJ2-5|TRBD1|14
TGTGCCAGCAGCGCGCCCGGGACAGGAGAGACCCAGTACTTC
CASSAPGTGETQYF
>TRBV5-4|many|TRBJ2-7|.|13
TGTGCCAGCAGCTTGGATAGGGCGGGAGAGCAGTACTTC
CASSLDRAGEQYF
>TRBV18|many|TRBJ1-1|.|16
TGTGCCAGCTCACCACCGGGTTCCGGCGGCTTGGGTGAAGCTTTCTTT
CASSPPGSGGLGEAFF
>TRBV20-1|many|TRBJ2-5|TRBD2|16
TGCAGTGCTAGGAGTCCGGGACTAGCGGGACAAGAGACCCAGTACTTC
CSARSPGLAGQETQYF
>TRBV7-9|many|TRBJ2-1|.|13
TGTGCCAGCAGCTTACCGTCCTACAATGAGCAGTTCTTC
CASSLPSYNEQFF
>TRBV12-3/TRBV12-4|many|TRBJ1-1|TRBD1|13
TGTGCCAGCAGTATCGGGACAGAAGCTGAAGCTTTCTTT
CASSIGTEAEAFF
>TRBV7-9|.|TRBJ1-4|.|13
TGTGCCAGCAGCTTAGCAGTCAATGAAAAACTGTTTTTT
CASSLAVNEKLFF
>TRBV4-1|.|TRBJ1-1|.|14
TGCGCCAGCAGCCAACTACAGGGTTACACTGAAGCTTTCTTT
CASSQLQGYTEAFF
>TRBV5-4|.|TRBJ2-6|.|16
TGTGCCAGCAGGAGAGGGGCGACCTCTGGGGCCAACGTCCTGACTTTC
CASRRGATSGANVLTF
>TRBV7-3|.|TRBJ2-3|.|15
TGTGCCAGCAGCTTAACTCCCGACGGGACAGATACGCAGTATTTT
CASSLTPDGTDTQYF
>TRBV20-1|many|TRBJ1-5|.|14
TGCAGTGCTAGAGATCGGGCAGAGAGGAAGCCCCAGCATTTT
CSARDRAERKPQHF
>TRBV10-3|once|TRBJ1-5|TRBD1|17
TGTGCCATCAGTGAGTCGAAAGGGACAGGGGGAAATCAGCCCCAGCATTTT
CAISESKGTGGNQPQHF
>TRBV20-1|many|TRBJ2-1|TRBD2|15
TGCAGTGCTAGACCGACTAGCGGGGGTAACAATGAGCAGTTCTTC
CSARPTSGGNNEQFF
>TRBV7-2|many|TRBJ2-5|.|16
TGTGCCAGCAGCTTAGAAGGGACACCGTCCTGGGAGACCCAGTACTTC
CASSLEGTPSWETQYF
>TRBV20-1|.|TRBJ2-3|TRBD2|15
TGCAGTGCTGACCTCACTAGCGGGGGCACAGATACGCAGTATTTT
CSADLTSGGTDTQYF
>TRBV4-1|many|TRBJ2-5|TRBD2|14
TGCGCCAGCAAGGGTAGCGGGAGTGGGGAGACCCAGTACTTC
CASKGSGSGETQYF
>TRBV14|many|TRBJ2-3|TRBD2|15
TGTGCCAGCAGCCAAGATAAACGGGAGGCAGATACGCAGTATTTT
CASSQDKREADTQYF
>TRBV28|many|TRBJ2-3|TRBD2|15
TGTGCCGGGTCCCTAGCGGACGATTACACAGATACGCAGTATTTT
CAGSLADDYTDTQYF
>TRBV5-6|.|TRBJ1-2|TRBD1|15
TGTGCCAGCAGCTTGATCGACAGGGGGGACTTTGGCTACACCTTC
CASSLIDRGDFGYTF
>TRBV29-1|.|TRBJ2-3|.|11
TGCAGCGCCGCCGCTTTAGATACGCAGTATTTT
CSAAALDTQYF
>TRBV19|.|TRBJ2-2|TRBD1|14
TGTGCCAGTGTGGACAGGGCAAACACCGGGGAGCTGTTTTTT
CASVDRANTGELFF
>TRBV15|.|TRBJ2-7|.|15
TGTGCCACCAGCCCCGGGACGGTGGGCTGGTACGGGCAGTACTTC
CATSPGTVGWYGQYF
>TRBV12-3/TRBV12-4|.|TRBJ2-7|.|14
TGTGCCAGCACCCGGGGAGGAGGGTACTACGAGCAGTACTTC
CASTRGGGYYEQYF
>TRBV25-1|.|TRBJ2-2|.|16
TGTGCCAGCAGTGAACTTAACGGAGCGAACACCGGGGAGCTGTTTTTT
CASSELNGANTGELFF
>TRBV18|many|TRBJ1-1|TRBD1|13
TGTGCCAGCTCATCAGCACAGGGGGCGCCGACTTTCTTT
CASSSAQGAPTFF
>TRBV20-1|many|TRBJ1-1|.|11
TGCAGTGCTCCCAATTTGGGGGAAGCTTTCTTT
CSAPNLGEAFF
>TRBV4-1|many|TRBJ1-2|.|12
TGCGCCAGCAGCCAAGTGACCTATGGCTACACCTTC
CASSQVTYGYTF
>TRBV19|few|TRBJ1-6|.|14
TGTGCCAGTAGTATCGAGGGGCGGAATTCACCCCTCCACTTT
CASSIEGRNSPLHF
>TRBV24-1|many|TRBJ2-1|TRBD1|16
TGTGCCACCAGTGATTTTGGACAGGGTCAGTACAATGAGCAGTTCTTC
CATSDFGQGQYNEQFF
>TRBV2|.|TRBJ1-2|TRBD1|14
TGTGCCAGCAGTGAACAGGGACAGGGTCGAGGCTACACCTTC
CASSEQGQGRGYTF
>TRBV7-9|many|TRBJ1-1|.|15
TGTGCCAGCATCTTAGAAACCGACGGGAACACTGAAGCTTTCTTT
CASILETDGNTEAFF